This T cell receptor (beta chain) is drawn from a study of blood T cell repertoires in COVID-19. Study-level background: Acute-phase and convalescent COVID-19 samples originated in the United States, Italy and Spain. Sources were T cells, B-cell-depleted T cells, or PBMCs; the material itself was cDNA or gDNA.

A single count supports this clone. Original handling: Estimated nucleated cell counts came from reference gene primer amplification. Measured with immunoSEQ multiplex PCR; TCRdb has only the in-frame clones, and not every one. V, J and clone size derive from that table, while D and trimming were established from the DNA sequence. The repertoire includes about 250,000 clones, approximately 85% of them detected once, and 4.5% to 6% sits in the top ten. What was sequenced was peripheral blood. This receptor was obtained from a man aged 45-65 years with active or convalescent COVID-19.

The CDR3 here is CASSSQGQPYLSTDTQYF. In DNA form, the CDR3 reads TGTGCCAGCAGCTCACAGGGACAGCCTTACCTTAGCACAGATACGCAGTATTTT. The J gene is TRBJ2-3, the V gene TRBV7-9; TRBD1 matches 7 bases. The length of the CDR3 is 18 residues. Per germline, CDR1 SEHNR and CDR2 FQNEAQ (reference sequence). The V gene end was trimmed by 4 bases and the J gene end by 0 bases; junction bases not matched to a gene: 13. Based on the CDR3 plus reference TRBV7-9 and TRBJ2-3, the full variable domain is DTGVSQNPRHKITKRGQNVTFRCDPISEHNRLYWYRQTLGQGPEFLTYFQNEAQLEKSRLLSDRFSAERPKGSFSTLEIQRTEQGDSAMYLCASSSQGQPYLSTDTQYFGPGTRLTVL.